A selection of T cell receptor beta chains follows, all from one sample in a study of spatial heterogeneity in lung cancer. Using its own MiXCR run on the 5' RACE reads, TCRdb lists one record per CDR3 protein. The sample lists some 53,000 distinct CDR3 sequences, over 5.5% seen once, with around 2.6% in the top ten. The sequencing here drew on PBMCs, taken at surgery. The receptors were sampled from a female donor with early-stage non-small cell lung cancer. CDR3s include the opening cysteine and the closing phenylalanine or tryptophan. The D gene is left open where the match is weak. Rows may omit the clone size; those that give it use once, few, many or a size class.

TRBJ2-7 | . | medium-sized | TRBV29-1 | TGCAGCGTTGGGGCCCAGGGAACCGAGCAGTACTTC | CSVGAQGTEQYF
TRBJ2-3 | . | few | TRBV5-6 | TGTGCCAGCAGCTTGACCCAAATGGGCACAGATACGCAGTATTTT | CASSLTQMGTDTQYF
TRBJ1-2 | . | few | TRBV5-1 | TGCGCCAGCAGCTTGGCCGCAACTCCAGGAGCCCCCTATGGCTACACCTTC | CASSLAATPGAPYGYTF
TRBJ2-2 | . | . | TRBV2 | TGTGCCAGCAGTGAAGACAGCAACACCGGGGAGCTGTTTTTT | CASSEDSNTGELFF
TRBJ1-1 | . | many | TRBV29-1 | TGCAGCGCCAGGGTTAAGAACACTGAAGCTTTCTTT | CSARVKNTEAFF
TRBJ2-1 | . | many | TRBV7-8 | TGTGCCACCTACAGGGCTACCTACAATGAGCAGTTCTTC | CATYRATYNEQFF
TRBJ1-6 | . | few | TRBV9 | TGTGCCAGCAGCGCCGAAGGCGGGCATTCACCCCTCCACTTT | CASSAEGGHSPLHF
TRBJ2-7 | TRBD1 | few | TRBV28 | TGTGCCAGCAGTTCCCCCGGGGAGGACAGGGGATCCTACGAGCAGTACTTC | CASSSPGEDRGSYEQYF
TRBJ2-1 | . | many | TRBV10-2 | TGCGCCAGCAGACGGGAGAGCTCCTACAATGAGCAGTTCTTC | CASRRESSYNEQFF
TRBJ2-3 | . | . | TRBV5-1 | TGCGCCAGCAGCCCTTCCACCGATAATACGCAGTATTTT | CASSPSTDNTQYF
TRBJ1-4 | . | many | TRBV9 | TGTGCCAGCAGCGTCCGGGGGACGGCTAATGAAAAACTGTTTTTT | CASSVRGTANEKLFF
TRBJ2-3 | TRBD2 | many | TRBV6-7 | TGTGCCAGCAGTTACTCGATAGTCCAGCGGGGGGGCCGCACAGATACGCAGTATTTT | CASSYSIVQRGGRTDTQYF
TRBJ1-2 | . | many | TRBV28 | TGTGCCAGCAGTACAGGGTATAACTATGGCTACACCTTC | CASSTGYNYGYTF
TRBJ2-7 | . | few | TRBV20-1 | TGCAGTGCCGTGGACAGCTACGAGCAGTACTTC | CSAVDSYEQYF
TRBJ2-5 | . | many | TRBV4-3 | TGCGCCAGCAGCCAAGTCACGGGGACCCAAGAGACCCAGTACTTC | CASSQVTGTQETQYF
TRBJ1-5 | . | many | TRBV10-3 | TGTGCCATCAGTGAGTCGAATGACCCTCGGCAGCCCCAGCATTTT | CAISESNDPRQPQHF
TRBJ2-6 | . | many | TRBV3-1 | TGTGCCAGCAGCCAAGTTGGGCAGGGCTATGGCGCCAACGTCCTGACTTTC | CASSQVGQGYGANVLTF
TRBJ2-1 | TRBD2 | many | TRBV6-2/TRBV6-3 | TGTGCCAGCAGGCCCATACTAGCGGGGGGGCCTGATGAGCAGTTCTTC | CASRPILAGGPDEQFF
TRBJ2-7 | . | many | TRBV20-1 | TGCAGTGCTGGCAATGGACGCGAGCAGTACTTC | CSAGNGREQYF
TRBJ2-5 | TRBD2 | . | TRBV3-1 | TGTGCCAGCAGCCCGTTCAGAGCGGGGGAAGAGACCCAGTACTTC | CASSPFRAGEETQYF
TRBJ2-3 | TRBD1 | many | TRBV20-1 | TGCAGTGCTAGTCGGACAGGGGGACTTAGCACAGATACGCAGTATTTT | CSASRTGGLSTDTQYF
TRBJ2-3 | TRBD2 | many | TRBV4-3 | TGCGCCAGCAGCCCGGGACTAGCTACAGATACGCAGTATTTT | CASSPGLATDTQYF
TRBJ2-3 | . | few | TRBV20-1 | TGCAGTGGGGGAGAGGGGGTTACAGATACGCAGTATTTT | CSGGEGVTDTQYF
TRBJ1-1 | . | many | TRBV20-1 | TGCAGTGCTAGAGTAATGGGTACTGAAGCTTTCTTT | CSARVMGTEAFF
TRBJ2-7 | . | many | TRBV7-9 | TGTGCCAGCAGCGCAGGCAGGAAGCAGTACTTC | CASSAGRKQYF
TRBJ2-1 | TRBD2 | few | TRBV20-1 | TGCAGTGCTAGAGATTATAGCGGGGGTCAATACAATGAGCAGTTCTTC | CSARDYSGGQYNEQFF
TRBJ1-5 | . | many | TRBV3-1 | TGTGCCAGCAGCCGAACATTCACAGGGAGTCAGCCCCAGCATTTT | CASSRTFTGSQPQHF
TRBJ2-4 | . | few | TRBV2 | TGTGCCAGCAGTGAAGGGGGCGACAGAGGCATAGCCAAAAACATTCAGTACTTC | CASSEGGDRGIAKNIQYF
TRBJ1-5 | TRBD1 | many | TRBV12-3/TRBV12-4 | TGTGCCAGCAGCTTGACAGGGCCCCCTGGGCCCCAGCATTTT | CASSLTGPPGPQHF
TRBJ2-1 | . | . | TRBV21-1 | TGTGCCAGCAAGTATGCAGTAATATACAATGAGCAGTTCTTC | CASKYAVIYNEQFF
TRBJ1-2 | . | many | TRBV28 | TGTGCCAGCAGTTTAGGCGGGACTAGCTATGGCTACACCTTC | CASSLGGTSYGYTF
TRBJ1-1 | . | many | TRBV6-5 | TGTGCCAGCAGTTTTGTCGGGCAGTTGAACACTGAAGCTTTCTTT | CASSFVGQLNTEAFF
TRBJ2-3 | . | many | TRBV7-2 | TGTGCCAGCAGCCTAGGGGCTAGGAATTTT | CASSLGARNF
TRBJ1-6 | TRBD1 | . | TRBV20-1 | TGCAGTGCTAGATCCCCCGACAGGGGAAATTCACCCCTCCACTTT | CSARSPDRGNSPLHF
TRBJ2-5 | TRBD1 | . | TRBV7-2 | TGTGCCAGCAGCAGACCGGGACAGGGGTCGGAGACCCAGTACTTC | CASSRPGQGSETQYF
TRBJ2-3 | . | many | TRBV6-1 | TGTGCCAGCAGTGGGAGGGGCGCCGGCACAGATACGCAGTATTTT | CASSGRGAGTDTQYF
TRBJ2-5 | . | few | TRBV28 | TGTGCCACCGGGGACGAGGGGGGGCCCCGTGAGACCCAGTACTTC | CATGDEGGPRETQYF
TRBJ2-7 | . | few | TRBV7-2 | TGTGCCAGCAGCTTAGGGCAGCCCATAGGGACCTACGAGCAGTACTTC | CASSLGQPIGTYEQYF
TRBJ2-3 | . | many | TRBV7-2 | TGTGCCAGCAGCCCCATCTCCAGGCCCCCCACAGATACGCAGTATTTT | CASSPISRPPTDTQYF
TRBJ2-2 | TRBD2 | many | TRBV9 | TGTGCCAGCAGCGTAGGCGGGGGGTTTAACACCGGGGAGCTGTTTTTT | CASSVGGGFNTGELFF
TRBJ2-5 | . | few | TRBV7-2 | TGTGCCAGCAGCCCGGCACCCTTACGGGGGGCGCAAGAGACCCAGTACTTC | CASSPAPLRGAQETQYF
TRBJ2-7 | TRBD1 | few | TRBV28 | TGTGCCAGCAGTTCTACCCGGACAGGGGGCGGTTACGAGCAGTACTTC | CASSSTRTGGGYEQYF
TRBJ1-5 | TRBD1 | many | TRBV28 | TGTGCCAGCAGTTTGTCAGGGGGCAGCAGCCAGCCCCAGCATTTT | CASSLSGGSSQPQHF
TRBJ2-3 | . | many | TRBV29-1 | TGCAGCGTTGGTGGGAGAGCATCCCAGTATTTT | CSVGGRASQYF
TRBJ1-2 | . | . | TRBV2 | TGTGCCAGCAGTGTTGAGGGTGGCGATGGCTACACCTTC | CASSVEGGDGYTF
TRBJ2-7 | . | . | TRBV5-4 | TGTGCCAGCAGCTTTTTTACGGGCAGCCACTACGAGCAGTACTTC | CASSFFTGSHYEQYF
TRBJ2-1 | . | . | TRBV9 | TGTGCCAGCTCTGCCTTCCGGGGGGAGCAGTTCTTC | CASSAFRGEQFF
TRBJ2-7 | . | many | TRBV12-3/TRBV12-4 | TGTGCCAGCAGTCCTACCCGAGGGATCGAGCAGTACTTC | CASSPTRGIEQYF
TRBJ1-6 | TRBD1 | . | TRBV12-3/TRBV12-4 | TGTGCCAGCAGCCGGGGACAGGGGTACCCACCCCTCCACTTT | CASSRGQGYPPLHF